This TCR beta chain comes out of a study of cytomegalovirus exposure and HLA in healthy donors. Study-level points and caveats: When analyzed later, the rates of TCR association showed variation by HLA locus, with DRB1 the most and HLA-C the fewest. No immune exposure information besides CMV serostatus was available. In an earlier analysis, productive rearrangement rates for most beta V segments clustered near 87% or 30%. Reports indicated that the classifier achieved high specificity and sensitivity in diagnosing cytomegalovirus status.

For this clone: The antigen is not known.

Amplification used 60 Vbeta primers and 13 Jbeta primers. The assay was immunoSEQ multiplex PCR, and TCRdb's table has in-frame clones only and misses some. The data contain around 180,000 clones, around 80% of them seen just once; the ten biggest clones take up under 0.9%. The receptor was derived from a middle-aged woman in good health and CMV-seronegative. Sequenced sample: PBMCs.

CDR3 coding DNA: TGTGCCAGCAGTGATCTTCGGCAAGAGACCCAGTACTTC. Amino acids: CASSDLRQETQYF. This rearrangement joins TRBV2 to TRBJ2-5; no clear D. Germline V lookup: CDR1 SNHLY, CDR2 FYNNEI. V was shortened by 3 bases and J by 2 bases, with 7 bases between the two germline ends. This CDR3 region has 13 residues.